Listed below are T cell receptor beta chains from one sample, sequenced in a study of graft-versus-host responses after intestinal transplantation. The antigens these receptors bind are not known. Method: immunoSEQ multiplex PCR; TCRdb's copy keeps in-frame clones and lacks some. Here the sample spans more than 85,000 clones, roughly 80% being singletons. The sequencing here drew on unstimulated CD4+ T cells sorted from spleen or lymph node cells, taken before intestinal transplant. These receptors all stem from a human donor who received an intestinal transplant. Both conserved end residues are part of each CDR3. The D gene is left open where the match is weak. The size of a clone is reported for some rows only, either as once, few or many, or as a class for expanded clones.

TRBV5-1	TRBD1	TRBJ2-3	-	TGCGCCAGCAGCACGGGACAGGGTGGAGCAGATACGCAGTATTTT	CASSTGQGGADTQYF
TRBV2	-	TRBJ2-7	-	TGTGCCAGCAGTGAAGAAACAGGTCATATCTACGAGCAGTACTTC	CASSEETGHIYEQYF
TRBV6-6	-	TRBJ1-2	-	TGTGCCAGCAGTCCCGGGAACTATGGCTACACCTTC	CASSPGNYGYTF
TRBV9	TRBD2	TRBJ2-3	-	TGTGCCAGCAGCGTACTAGCGGGAGCTTCAGATACGCAGTATTTT	CASSVLAGASDTQYF
TRBV30	TRBD1	TRBJ2-2	-	TGTGCCTGGGCGCCGGGACAGGGCGCCGGGGAGCTGTTTTTT	CAWAPGQGAGELFF
TRBV7-8	-	TRBJ2-5	once	TGTGCCAGCAGCTTAGCTGCCCAGCGCCAAGAGACCCAGTACTTC	CASSLAAQRQETQYF
TRBV15	-	TRBJ2-7	-	TGTGCCACCAGCAGAGATTTAGCGGAGTCCTACGAGCAGTACTTC	CATSRDLAESYEQYF
TRBV7-3	TRBD2	TRBJ2-1	-	TGTGCCAGCAGCTTGACCGGGACTAGCGGAGCTTACAATGAGCAGTTCTTC	CASSLTGTSGAYNEQFF
TRBV19	-	TRBJ1-2	-	TGTGCCAGTAGTGAGGGCTATGGCTACACCTTC	CASSEGYGYTF
TRBV27	TRBD2	TRBJ2-7	-	TGTGCCAGCAACGGAGGGACTAGCGGAGACTACGAGCAGTACTTC	CASNGGTSGDYEQYF
TRBV2	TRBD1	TRBJ1-2	-	TGTGCCAGCAAGGACAGGGGGCGCTTCTATGGCTACACCTTC	CASKDRGRFYGYTF
TRBV28	TRBD2	TRBJ2-7	once	TGTGCCAGCAGTTTAGGGGGGGTAAGGGAGCAGTACTTC	CASSLGGVREQYF
TRBV2	TRBD1	TRBJ2-7	-	TGTGCCAGCAGTGGGGGACAGGGTGGAGTGTACGAGCAGTACTTC	CASSGGQGGVYEQYF
TRBV29-1	-	TRBJ1-1	-	TGCAGCGCCGGGGGGAAGGGAGATGAAGCTTTCTTT	CSAGGKGDEAFF
TRBV18	-	TRBJ1-1	-	TGTGCCAGCTCACCACTCGGACAGAACACTGAAGCTTTCTTT	CASSPLGQNTEAFF
TRBV7-9	-	TRBJ1-1	-	TGTGCCAGCAGCCCACAGGTTATGAACACTGAAGCTTTCTTT	CASSPQVMNTEAFF
TRBV15	TRBD2	TRBJ2-7	-	TGTGCCACCAGCAGAGCCGAGCGGGGCGGCGAGCAGTACTTC	CATSRAERGGEQYF
TRBV5-6	-	TRBJ2-7	-	TGTGCCAGCATCGTCCGGGGAAGGTCCTACGAGCAGTACTTC	CASIVRGRSYEQYF
TRBV28	-	TRBJ1-1	-	TGTGCCAGCAAGCCCGCGGGGGGCAGTACTGAAGCTTTCTTT	CASKPAGGSTEAFF
TRBV11-1	TRBD2	TRBJ2-2	-	TGTGCCAGCAGCACCCCCAGCGGGGGGAACACCGGGGAGCTGTTTTTT	CASSTPSGGNTGELFF
TRBV5-1	-	TRBJ2-5	once	TGCGCCAGCAGCTTGGGACAAGATCGGACCCAGTACTTC	CASSLGQDRTQYF
TRBV30	-	TRBJ2-7	-	TGTGCCTGGAGTGGGGGCGTGTACGAGCAGTACTTC	CAWSGGVYEQYF
TRBV5-1	TRBD1	TRBJ2-1	-	TGCGCCAGCAGCTCCGGGACAGGGTCCTACAATGAGCAGTTCTTC	CASSSGTGSYNEQFF
TRBV10-3	-	TRBJ2-4	-	TGTGCCATCAGGCGGGGATCCGGGGAGGACATTCAGTACTTC	CAIRRGSGEDIQYF
TRBV5-1	TRBD1	TRBJ2-3	-	TGCGCCAGCAGCCTGGGACAGCCGAACCTCAACACAGATACGCAGTATTTT	CASSLGQPNLNTDTQYF
TRBV7-8	-	TRBJ2-1	once	TGTGCCAGCAGCCCGAATCGGGAGATGTCCTACAATGAGCAGTTCTTC	CASSPNREMSYNEQFF
TRBV5-4	TRBD2	TRBJ2-2	-	TGTGCCAGCAGCCTAGCTAGCGGGAGAGACACCGGGGAGCTGTTTTTT	CASSLASGRDTGELFF
TRBV9	-	TRBJ2-7	-	TGTGCCAGCAGTCCCGGCGGGGCCCTCCCCTACGAGCAGTACTTC	CASSPGGALPYEQYF
TRBV7-2	TRBD1	TRBJ1-4	-	TGTGCCAGCAGCTCGGGACAGGGTTCGCGGAATGAAAAACTGTTTTTT	CASSSGQGSRNEKLFF
TRBV5-1	TRBD2	TRBJ2-5	-	TGCGCCAGCAACCTCCTTAGCGGGAGCCAAGAGACCCAGTACTTC	CASNLLSGSQETQYF